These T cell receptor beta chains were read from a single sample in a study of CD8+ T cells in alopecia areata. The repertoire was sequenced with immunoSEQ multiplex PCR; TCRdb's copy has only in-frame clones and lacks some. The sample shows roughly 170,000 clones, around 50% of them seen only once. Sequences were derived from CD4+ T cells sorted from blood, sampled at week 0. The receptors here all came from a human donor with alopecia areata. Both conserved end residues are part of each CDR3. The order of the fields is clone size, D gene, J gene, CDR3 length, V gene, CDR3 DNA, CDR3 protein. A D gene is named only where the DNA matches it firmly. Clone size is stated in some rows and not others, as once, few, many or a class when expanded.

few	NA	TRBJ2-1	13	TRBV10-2	TGCGCCAGCAGTGAGAGGCGGCAGGATGAGCAGTTCTTC	CASSERRQDEQFF
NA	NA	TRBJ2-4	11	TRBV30	TGTGCCTGGAGTGTACACAACATTCAGTACTTC	CAWSVHNIQYF
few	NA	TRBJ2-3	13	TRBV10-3	TGTGCCATCAGTGGAGTGACCACAGATACGCAGTATTTT	CAISGVTTDTQYF
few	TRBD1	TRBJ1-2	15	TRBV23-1	TGCGCCAGCAGTCGAACAGGGGTAATTTGTTATGGCTACACCTTC	CASSRTGVICYGYTF
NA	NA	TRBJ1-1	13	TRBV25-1	TGTGCCAGCAGTTCCCCGGGGAACACTGAAGCTTTCTTT	CASSSPGNTEAFF
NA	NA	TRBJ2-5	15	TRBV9	TGTGCCAGCAGTGGGGCAGGGTCCCTTCAAGAGACCCAGTACTTC	CASSGAGSLQETQYF
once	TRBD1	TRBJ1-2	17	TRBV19	TGTGCCAGTAGCATCGGACAGGGGAGAGGTCTCCTCTATGGCTACACCTTC	CASSIGQGRGLLYGYTF
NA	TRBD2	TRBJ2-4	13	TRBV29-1	TGCAGCGTCGAAGCGGGGGGGAAAAACATTCAGTACTTC	CSVEAGGKNIQYF
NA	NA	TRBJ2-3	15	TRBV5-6	TGTGCCAGCAGCTTTCCACAGGGCCCCACAGATACGCAGTATTTT	CASSFPQGPTDTQYF
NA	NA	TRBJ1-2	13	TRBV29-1	TGCAGCGTTGCTCAGGTTCTTAACTATGGCTACACCTTC	CSVAQVLNYGYTF
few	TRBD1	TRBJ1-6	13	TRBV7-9	TGTGCCAGCAGCTACAGGGGAACCTCACCCCTCCACTTT	CASSYRGTSPLHF
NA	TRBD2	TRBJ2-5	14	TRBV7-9	TGTGCCAGCATCCCGGCGGGGGGCGGTGAGACCCAGTACTTC	CASIPAGGGETQYF
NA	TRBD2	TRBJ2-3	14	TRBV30	TGTGCCTGGAGTGGTCGGGGGGGCACAGATACGCAGTATTTT	CAWSGRGGTDTQYF
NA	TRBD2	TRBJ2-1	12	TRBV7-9	TGTGCCAGCCCCACGACGGGGGGTGAGCAGTTCTTC	CASPTTGGEQFF
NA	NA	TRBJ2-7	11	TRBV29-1	TGCAGCGTTGGTATAACCTACGAGCAGTACTTC	CSVGITYEQYF